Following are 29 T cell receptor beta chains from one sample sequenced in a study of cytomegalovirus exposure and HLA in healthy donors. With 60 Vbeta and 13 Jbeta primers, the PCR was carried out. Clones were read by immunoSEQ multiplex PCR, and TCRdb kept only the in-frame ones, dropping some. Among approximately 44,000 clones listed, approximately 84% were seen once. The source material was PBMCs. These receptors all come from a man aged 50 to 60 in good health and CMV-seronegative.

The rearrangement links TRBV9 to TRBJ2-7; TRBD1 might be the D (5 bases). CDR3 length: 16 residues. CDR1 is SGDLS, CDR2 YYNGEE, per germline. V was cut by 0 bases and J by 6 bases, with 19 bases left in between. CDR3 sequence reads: CASSVGGRATSGEQYF. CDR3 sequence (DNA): TGTGCCAGCAGCGTAGGCGGCAGGGCGACCTCGGGCGAGCAGTACTTC.

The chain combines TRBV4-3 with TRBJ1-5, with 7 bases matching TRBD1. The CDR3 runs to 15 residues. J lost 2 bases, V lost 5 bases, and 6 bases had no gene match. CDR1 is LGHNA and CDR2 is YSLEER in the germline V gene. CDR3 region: CASSAGTDRNQPQHF. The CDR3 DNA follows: TGCGCCAGCAGCGCCGGGACAGACCGCAATCAGCCCCAGCATTTT.

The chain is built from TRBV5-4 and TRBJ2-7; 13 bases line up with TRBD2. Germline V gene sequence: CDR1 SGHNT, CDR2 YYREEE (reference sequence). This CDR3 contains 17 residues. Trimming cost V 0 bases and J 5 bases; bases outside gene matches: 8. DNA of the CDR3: TGTGCCAGCAGCTTGGGGGGGACTAGCGGGATAACTCACGAGCAGTACTTC. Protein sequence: CASSLGGTSGITHEQYF.

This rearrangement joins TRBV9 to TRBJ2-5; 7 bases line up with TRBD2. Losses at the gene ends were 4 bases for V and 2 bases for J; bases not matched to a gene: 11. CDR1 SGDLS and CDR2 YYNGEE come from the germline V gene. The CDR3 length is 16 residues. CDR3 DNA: TGTGCCAGCAGCCCCACGGGGGGACGCCCGCAAGAGACCCAGTACTTC. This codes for CASSPTGGRPQETQYF.

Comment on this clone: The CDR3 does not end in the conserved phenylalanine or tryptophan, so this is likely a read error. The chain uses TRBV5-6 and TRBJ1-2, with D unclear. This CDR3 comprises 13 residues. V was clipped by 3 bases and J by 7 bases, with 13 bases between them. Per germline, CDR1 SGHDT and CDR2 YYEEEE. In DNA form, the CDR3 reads TGTGCCAGCAGCTCCCGTGGGTCGGGTGGCTACACCTCC. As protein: CASSSRGSGGYTS.

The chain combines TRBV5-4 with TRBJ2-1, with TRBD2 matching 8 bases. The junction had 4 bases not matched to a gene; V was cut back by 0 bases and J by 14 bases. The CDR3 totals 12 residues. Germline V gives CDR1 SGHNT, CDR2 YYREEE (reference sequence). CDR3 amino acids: CASSLERETEFF. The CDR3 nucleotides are TGTGCCAGCAGCTTGGAGCGGGAGACTGAGTTCTTC.

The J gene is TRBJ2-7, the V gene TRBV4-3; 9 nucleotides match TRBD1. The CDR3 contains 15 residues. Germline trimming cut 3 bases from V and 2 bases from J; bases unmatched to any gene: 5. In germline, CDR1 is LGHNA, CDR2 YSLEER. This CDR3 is CASSQDRGGTYEQYF. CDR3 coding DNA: TGCGCCAGCAGCCAGGACAGGGGAGGGACCTACGAGCAGTACTTC.

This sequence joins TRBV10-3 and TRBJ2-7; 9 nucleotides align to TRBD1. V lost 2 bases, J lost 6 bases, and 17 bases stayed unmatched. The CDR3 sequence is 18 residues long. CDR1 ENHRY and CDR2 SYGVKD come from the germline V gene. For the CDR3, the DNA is TGTGCCATCAGTGAGGCCAGACAGGGGGGTGGCTTTTGGATCGAGCAGTACTTC. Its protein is CAISEARQGGGFWIEQYF.

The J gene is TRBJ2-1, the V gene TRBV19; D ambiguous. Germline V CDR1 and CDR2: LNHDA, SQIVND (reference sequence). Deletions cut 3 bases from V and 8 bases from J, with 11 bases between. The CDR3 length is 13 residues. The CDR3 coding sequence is TGTGCCAGTAGTATCGCTAGTTTGGATGAGCAGTTCTTC. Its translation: CASSIASLDEQFF.

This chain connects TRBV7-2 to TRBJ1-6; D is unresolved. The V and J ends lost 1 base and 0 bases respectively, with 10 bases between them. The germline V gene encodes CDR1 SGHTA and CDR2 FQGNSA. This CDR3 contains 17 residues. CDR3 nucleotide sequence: TGTGCCAGCAGCTTAGAGAGAGGAAGCTCCTATAATTCACCCCTCCACTTT. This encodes CASSLERGSSYNSPLHF.

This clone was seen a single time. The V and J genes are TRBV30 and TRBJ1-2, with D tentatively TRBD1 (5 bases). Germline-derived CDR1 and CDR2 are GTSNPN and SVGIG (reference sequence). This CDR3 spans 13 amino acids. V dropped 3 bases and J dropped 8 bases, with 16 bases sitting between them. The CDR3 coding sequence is TGTGCCTGGAGCCCCGGGGGACGCCTCGGCTACACCTTC. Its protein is CAWSPGGRLGYTF. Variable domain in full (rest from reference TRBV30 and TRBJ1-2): SQTIHQWPATLVQPVGSPLSLECTVEGTSNPNLYWYRQAAGRGLQLLFYSVGIGQISSEVPQNLSASRPQDRQFILSSKKLLLSDSGFYLCAWSPGGRLGYTFGSGTRLTVV.

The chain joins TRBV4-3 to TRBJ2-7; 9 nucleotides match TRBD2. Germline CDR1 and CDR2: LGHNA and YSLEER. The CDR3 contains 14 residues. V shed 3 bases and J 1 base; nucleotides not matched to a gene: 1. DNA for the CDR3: TGCGCCAGCAGCCAGCTAGCGGGGTCCTACGAGCAGTACTTC. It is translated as CASSQLAGSYEQYF.

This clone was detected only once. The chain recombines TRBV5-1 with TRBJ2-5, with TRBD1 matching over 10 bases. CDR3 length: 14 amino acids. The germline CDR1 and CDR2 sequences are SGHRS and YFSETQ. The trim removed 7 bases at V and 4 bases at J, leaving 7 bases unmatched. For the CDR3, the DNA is TGCGCCAGCTCCCTCGGGACAGGGGTAGAGACCCAGTACTTC. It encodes CASSLGTGVETQYF. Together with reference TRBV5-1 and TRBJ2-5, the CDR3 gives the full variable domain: KAGVTQTPRYLIKTRGQQVTLSCSPISGHRSVSWYQQTPGQGLQFLFEYFSETQRNKGNFPGRFSGRQFSNSRSEMNVSTLELGDSALYLCASSLGTGVETQYFGPGTRLLVL.

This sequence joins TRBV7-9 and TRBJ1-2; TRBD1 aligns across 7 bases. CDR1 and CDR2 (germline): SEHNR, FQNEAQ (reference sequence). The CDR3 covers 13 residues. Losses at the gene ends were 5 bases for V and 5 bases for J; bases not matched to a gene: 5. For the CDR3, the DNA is TGTGCCAGCAGCGAGGGGGCCTGGTATGGCTACACCTTC. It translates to CASSEGAWYGYTF.

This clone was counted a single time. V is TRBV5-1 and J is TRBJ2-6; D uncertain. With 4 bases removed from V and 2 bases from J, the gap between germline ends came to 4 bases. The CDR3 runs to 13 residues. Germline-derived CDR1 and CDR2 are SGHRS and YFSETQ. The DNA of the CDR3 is TGCGCCAGCAGCCTAGCTGGGGCCAACGTCCTGACTTTC. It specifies CASSLAGANVLTF.

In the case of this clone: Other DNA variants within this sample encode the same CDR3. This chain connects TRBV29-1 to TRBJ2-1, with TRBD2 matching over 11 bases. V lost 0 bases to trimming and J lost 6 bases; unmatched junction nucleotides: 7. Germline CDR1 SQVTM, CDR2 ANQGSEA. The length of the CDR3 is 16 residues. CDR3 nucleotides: TGCAGCGTTGAAGATTCCCTAGCGGGAGGCCTCAATGAGCAGTTCTTC. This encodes CSVEDSLAGGLNEQFF.

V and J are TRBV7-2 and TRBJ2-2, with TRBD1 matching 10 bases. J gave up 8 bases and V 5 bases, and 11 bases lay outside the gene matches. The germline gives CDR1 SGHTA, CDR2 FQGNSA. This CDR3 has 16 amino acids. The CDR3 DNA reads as TGTGCCAGCAGCCCGACAGGGGGCGCACGGACGGGGGAGCTGTTTTTT. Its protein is CASSPTGGARTGELFF. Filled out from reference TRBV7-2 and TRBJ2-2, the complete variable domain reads GAGVSQSPSNKVTEKGKDVELRCDPISGHTALYWYRQSLGQGLEFLIYFQGNSAPDKSGLPSDRFSAERTGGSVSTLTIQRTQQEDSAVYLCASSPTGGARTGELFFGEGSRLTVL.

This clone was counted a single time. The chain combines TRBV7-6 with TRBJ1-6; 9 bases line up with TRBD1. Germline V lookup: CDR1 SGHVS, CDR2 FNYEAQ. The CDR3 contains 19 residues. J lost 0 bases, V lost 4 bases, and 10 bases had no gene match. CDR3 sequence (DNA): TGTGCCAGCAGCTCCGGGACAGGGAGGGGATTCTCCTATAATTCACCCCTCCACTTT. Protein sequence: CASSSGTGRGFSYNSPLHF.

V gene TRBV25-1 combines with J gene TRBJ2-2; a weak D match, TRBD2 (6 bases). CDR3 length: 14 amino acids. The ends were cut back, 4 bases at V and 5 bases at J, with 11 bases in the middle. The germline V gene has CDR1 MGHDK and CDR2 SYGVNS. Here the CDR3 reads CASSAQGGTGELFF. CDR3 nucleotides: TGTGCCAGCAGTGCCCAGGGAGGAACCGGGGAGCTGTTTTTT. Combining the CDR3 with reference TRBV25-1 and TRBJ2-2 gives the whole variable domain EADIYQTPRYLVIGTGKKITLECSQTMGHDKMYWYQQDPGMELHLIHYSYGVNSTEKGDLSSESTVSRIRTEHFPLTLESARPSHTSQYLCASSAQGGTGELFFGEGSRLTVL.

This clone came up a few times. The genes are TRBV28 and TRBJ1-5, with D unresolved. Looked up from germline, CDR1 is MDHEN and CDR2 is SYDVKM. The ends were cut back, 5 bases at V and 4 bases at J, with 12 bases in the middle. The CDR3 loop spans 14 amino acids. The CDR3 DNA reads TGTGCCAGCAGTCCGGTAGGGAGGAATCAGCCCCAGCATTTT. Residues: CASSPVGRNQPQHF.

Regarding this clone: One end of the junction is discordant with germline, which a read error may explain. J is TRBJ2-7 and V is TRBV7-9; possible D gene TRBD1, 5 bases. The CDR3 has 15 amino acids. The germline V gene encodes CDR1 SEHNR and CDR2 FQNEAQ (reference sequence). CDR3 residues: CSSSPPVTEAYEQYF. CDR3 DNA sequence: TGTTCCAGCAGCCCCCCCGTGACAGAGGCCTACGAGCAGTACTTC.

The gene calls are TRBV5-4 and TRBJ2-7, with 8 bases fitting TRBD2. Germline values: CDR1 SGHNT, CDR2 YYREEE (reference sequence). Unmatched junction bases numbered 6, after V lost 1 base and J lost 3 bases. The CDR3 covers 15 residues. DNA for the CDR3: TGTGCCAGCAGCTTGCGGGGGGGCGGATACTACGAGCAGTACTTC. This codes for CASSLRGGGYYEQYF.

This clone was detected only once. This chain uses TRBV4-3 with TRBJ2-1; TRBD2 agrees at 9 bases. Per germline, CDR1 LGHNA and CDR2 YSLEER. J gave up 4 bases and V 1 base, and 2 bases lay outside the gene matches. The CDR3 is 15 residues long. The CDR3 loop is CASSQGTSDYNEQFF. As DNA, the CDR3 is TGCGCCAGCAGCCAAGGGACTAGCGATTACAATGAGCAGTTCTTC.

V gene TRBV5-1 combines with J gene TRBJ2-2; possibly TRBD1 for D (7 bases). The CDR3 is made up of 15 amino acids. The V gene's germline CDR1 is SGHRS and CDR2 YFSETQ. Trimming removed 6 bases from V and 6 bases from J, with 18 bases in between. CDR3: CASNMQGGISGELFF. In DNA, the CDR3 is TGCGCCAGCAATATGCAGGGGGGAATTTCCGGGGAGCTGTTTTTT.

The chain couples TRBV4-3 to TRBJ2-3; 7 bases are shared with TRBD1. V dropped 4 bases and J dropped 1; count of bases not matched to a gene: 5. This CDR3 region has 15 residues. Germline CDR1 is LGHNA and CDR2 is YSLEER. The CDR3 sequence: CASSPRQGGTDTQYF. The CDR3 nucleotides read TGCGCCAGCAGCCCACGACAGGGCGGCACAGATACGCAGTATTTT.

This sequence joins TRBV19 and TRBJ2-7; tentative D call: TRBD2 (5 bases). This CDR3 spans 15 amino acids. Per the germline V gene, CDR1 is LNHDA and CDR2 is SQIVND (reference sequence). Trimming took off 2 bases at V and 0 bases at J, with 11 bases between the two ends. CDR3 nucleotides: TGTGCCAGTAGTATAAAGAGCGGACGCTCCTACGAGCAGTACTTC. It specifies CASSIKSGRSYEQYF.

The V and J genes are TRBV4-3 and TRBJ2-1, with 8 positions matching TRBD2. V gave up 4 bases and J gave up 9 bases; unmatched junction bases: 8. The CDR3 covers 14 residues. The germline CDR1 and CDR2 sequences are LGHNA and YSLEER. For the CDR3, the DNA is TGCGCCAGCAGCCGGGGTAGCGGGACGACTGAGCAGTTCTTC. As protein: CASSRGSGTTEQFF.

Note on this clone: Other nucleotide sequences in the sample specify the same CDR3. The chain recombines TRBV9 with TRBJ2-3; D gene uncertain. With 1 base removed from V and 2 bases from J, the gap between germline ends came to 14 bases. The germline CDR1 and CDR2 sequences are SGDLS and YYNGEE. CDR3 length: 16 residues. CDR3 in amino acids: CASSVRGSAPTDTQYF. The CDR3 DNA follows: TGTGCCAGCAGCGTACGAGGATCGGCCCCCACAGATACGCAGTATTTT.

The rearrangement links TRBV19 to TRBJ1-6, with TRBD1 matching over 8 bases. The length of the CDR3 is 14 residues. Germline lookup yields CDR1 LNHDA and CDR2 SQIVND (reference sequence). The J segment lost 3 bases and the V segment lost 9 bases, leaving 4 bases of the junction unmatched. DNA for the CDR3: TGTGCCAGCAGAACAGGGGGCTATAATTCACCCCTCCACTTT. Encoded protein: CASRTGGYNSPLHF.